This T cell receptor beta chain comes out of a study of cytomegalovirus exposure and HLA in healthy donors. The primer mix had 60 Vbeta and 13 Jbeta primers. Method: immunoSEQ multiplex PCR; TCRdb's copy keeps in-frame clones and lacks some. The table includes some 220,000 clones, 80% to 90% detected once. In germline, CDR1 is GTSNPN, CDR2 SVGIG (reference sequence). Trimming cost V 1 base and J 8 bases, with 18 bases left between them. The CDR3 has 15 amino acids. Regarding the study as a whole: Overall, around 150 TCR beta chains were annotated as cytomegalovirus-associated. Confirmation was obtained in vitro that a few CMV-associated chains are specific for CMV antigens.

This clone was picked up a small number of times. Its antigen is unknown. The clonotype originates from a woman under 30 in good health and CMV-seronegative. V is TRBV30 and J is TRBJ2-1, with D tentatively TRBD2 (7 bases). Sequenced material: PBMCs. CDR3 amino acids: CAWSGQGGAVDEQFF. The CDR3 DNA reads TGTGCCTGGAGTGGCCAAGGGGGGGCAGTCGATGAGCAGTTCTTC.